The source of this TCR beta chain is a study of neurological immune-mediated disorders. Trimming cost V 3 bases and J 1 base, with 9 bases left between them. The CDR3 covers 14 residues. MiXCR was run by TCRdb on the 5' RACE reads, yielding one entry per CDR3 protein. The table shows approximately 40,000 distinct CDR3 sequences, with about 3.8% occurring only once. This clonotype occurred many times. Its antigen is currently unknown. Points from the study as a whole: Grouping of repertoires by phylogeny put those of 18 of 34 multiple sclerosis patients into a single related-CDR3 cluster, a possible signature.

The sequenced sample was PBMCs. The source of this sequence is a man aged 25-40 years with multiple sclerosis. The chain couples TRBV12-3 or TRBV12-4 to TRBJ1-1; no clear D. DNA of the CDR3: TGTGCCAGCAGTTTCGCTATTCAGAACACTGAAGCTTTCTTT. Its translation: CASSFAIQNTEAFF.